The source of this TCR beta chain is a study of blood T cell repertoires in COVID-19. About the study: T cells, B-cell-depleted T cells, or PBMCs supplied cDNA or gDNA.

In the authors' workflow: Nucleated cell number was recorded as an estimate derived from reference gene primer amplification. Libraries were prepared by immunoSEQ multiplex PCR; TCRdb keeps only in-frame clonotypes and omits some of them. V and J calls and clone size are as listed in that table; D and trimming were resolved from the DNA. Among hundreds of thousands of clones listed, about 88% were seen once. V was trimmed by 0 bases and J by 9 bases, leaving 16 bases between them. Germline V CDR1 and CDR2: LGHNA, YSLEER. This CDR3 has 15 residues. The sample consisted of peripheral blood. V and J are TRBV4-3 and TRBJ2-3; a possible D gene is TRBD2 (6 bases). The receptor was derived from a woman in her forties who had recovered from COVID-19. The DNA for the CDR3 is TGCGCCAGCAGCCAAGATAGTACGGCGGGATTAACGCAGTATTTT. Encoded protein: CASSQDSTAGLTQYF.